The 9 T cell receptor beta chains presented below share a single source sample, sequenced in a study of tumor-infiltrating lymphocytes in localized non-small cell lung cancer. Measured with immunoSEQ multiplex PCR; TCRdb has only the in-frame clones, and not every one. The table shows some 15,000 clones, with 35% to 55% occurring only once. Sequencing input: lung tumor tissue. The receptors here all came from a human donor with non-small cell lung cancer.

The V call is TRBV7-9, the J call TRBJ2-7, with 7 positions matching TRBD2. The CDR3 consists of 15 residues. V shed 5 bases and J 0 bases; nucleotides not matched to a gene: 7. The germline V gene encodes CDR1 SEHNR and CDR2 FQNEAQ (reference sequence). As DNA, the CDR3 is TGTGCCAGCAGCCCGGGACTACCCCCCTCCTACGAGCAGTACTTC. Residues: CASSPGLPPSYEQYF.

The chain has TRBV28 and TRBJ2-7, with D unclear. The ends were cut back, 5 bases at V and 3 bases at J, with 8 bases in the middle. This CDR3 contains 12 residues. CDR1 is MDHEN and CDR2 is SYDVKM in the germline V gene. The CDR3 here is CASSVHGYEQYF. Here the CDR3 DNA reads TGTGCCAGCAGTGTACACGGCTACGAGCAGTACTTC.

Points on this clone: Compared with germline, one end of the junction differs, possibly owing to a read error. This chain connects TRBV6-5 to TRBJ1-2, with TRBD1 matching over 8 bases. Germline V lookup: CDR1 MNHEY, CDR2 SVGAGI. CDR3 length equals 11 residues. CDR3 sequence (DNA): TGTGCCAGCAGTCAGGGGACAGGCCAAGACTTC. It translates to CASSQGTGQDF.

The gene calls are TRBV11-2 and TRBJ2-7; D gene ambiguous. V was clipped by 0 bases and J by 0 bases, with 6 bases between them. CDR3 length: 14 amino acids. Germline lookup yields CDR1 SGHAT and CDR2 FQNNGV. This CDR3 reads CASSLDRASYEQYF. CDR3 DNA sequence: TGTGCCAGCAGCTTAGATCGGGCCTCCTACGAGCAGTACTTC. Filled out from reference TRBV11-2 and TRBJ2-7, the complete variable domain reads EAGVAQSPRYKIIEKRQSVAFWCNPISGHATLYWYQQILGQGPKLLIQFQNNGVVDDSQLPKDRFSAERLKGVDSTLKIQPAKLEDSAVYLCASSLDRASYEQYFGPGTRLTVT.

This chain connects TRBV6-6 to TRBJ1-2; D is uncertain. This CDR3 region has 11 residues. V was cut by 6 bases and J by 7 bases, with 9 bases left in between. Germline lookup yields CDR1 MNHNY and CDR2 SVGAGI (reference sequence). CDR3 residues: CASSPRSGYTF. The CDR3 DNA sequence: TGTGCCAGCAGCCCTCGGTCTGGCTACACCTTC.

The sample holds a few counts of this clone. The chain combines TRBV9 with TRBJ1-6; D is unresolved. This CDR3 has 14 residues. The V end lost 2 bases, the J end lost 9 bases, and 12 bases lay between the germline ends. Looked up from germline, CDR1 is SGDLS and CDR2 is YYNGEE. CDR3 sequence reads: CASSVGRSFSPLHF. The CDR3 nucleotides are TGTGCCAGCAGCGTCGGGCGGAGCTTTTCACCCCTCCACTTT.

V is TRBV7-6 and J is TRBJ2-7; 11 bases fit TRBD2. Germline V CDR1 and CDR2: SGHVS, FNYEAQ. Trimming took 5 bases from V and 5 from J; bases not matched to a gene: 11. The CDR3 contains 16 residues. The CDR3 DNA follows: TGTGCCAGCAGCCCCGGGACTAGCGGTCCTTCGGACGAGCAGTACTTC. It translates to CASSPGTSGPSDEQYF.

At least ten counts were recorded for this clone. The V and J genes are TRBV10-1 and TRBJ2-3, with 7 nucleotides matching TRBD2. Germline V CDR1 and CDR2: WNHNN, SYGVQD (reference sequence). The V and J ends lost 5 bases and 2 bases, in that order; junction bases with no gene match: 7. The CDR3 totals 15 residues. The CDR3 loop is CASSLADTLTDTQYF. The CDR3 DNA follows: TGCGCCAGCAGTCTAGCGGACACACTCACAGATACGCAGTATTTT.

This clone was seen more than once but under ten times. J is TRBJ1-3 and V is TRBV5-4; D is uncertain. This CDR3 region has 15 residues. CDR1 and CDR2 (germline): SGHNT, YYREEE (reference sequence). V was clipped by 0 bases and J by 2 bases, with 9 bases between them. CDR3 coding DNA: TGTGCCAGCAGCTTGGATCTGGACCCTGGAAACACCATATATTTT. Translating it yields CASSLDLDPGNTIYF.